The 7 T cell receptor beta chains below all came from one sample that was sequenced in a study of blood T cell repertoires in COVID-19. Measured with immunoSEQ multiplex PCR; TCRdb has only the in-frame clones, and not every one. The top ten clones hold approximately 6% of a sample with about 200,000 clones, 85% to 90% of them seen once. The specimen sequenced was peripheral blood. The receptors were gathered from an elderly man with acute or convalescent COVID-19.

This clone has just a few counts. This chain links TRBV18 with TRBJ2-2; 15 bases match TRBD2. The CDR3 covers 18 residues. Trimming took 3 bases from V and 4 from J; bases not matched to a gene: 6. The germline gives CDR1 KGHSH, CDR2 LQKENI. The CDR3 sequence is CASSPVGLAGGGTGELFF. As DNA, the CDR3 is TGTGCCAGCTCACCTGTGGGACTAGCGGGAGGCGGCACCGGGGAGCTGTTTTTT.

CDR3 nucleotide sequence: TGTGCCAGCAGCTTGGAGCCCCGTTTCGAGCAGTACGTC. It yields the protein CASSLEPRFEQYV. The chain has TRBV11-2 and TRBJ2-7; D is uncertain. V was pared by 3 bases and J by 6 bases, with 12 bases between. The CDR3 has 13 residues. Germline CDR1 SGHAT, CDR2 FQNNGV.

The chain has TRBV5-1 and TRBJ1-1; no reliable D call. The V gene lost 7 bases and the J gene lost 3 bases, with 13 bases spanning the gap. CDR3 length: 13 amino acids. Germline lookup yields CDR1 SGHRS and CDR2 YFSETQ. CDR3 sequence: CASFRGLDTEAFF. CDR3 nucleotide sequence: TGCGCCAGCTTTCGAGGGCTCGACACTGAAGCTTTCTTT. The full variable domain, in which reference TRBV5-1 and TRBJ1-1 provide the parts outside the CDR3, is KAGVTQTPRYLIKTRGQQVTLSCSPISGHRSVSWYQQTPGQGLQFLFEYFSETQRNKGNFPGRFSGRQFSNSRSEMNVSTLELGDSALYLCASFRGLDTEAFFGQGTRLTVV.

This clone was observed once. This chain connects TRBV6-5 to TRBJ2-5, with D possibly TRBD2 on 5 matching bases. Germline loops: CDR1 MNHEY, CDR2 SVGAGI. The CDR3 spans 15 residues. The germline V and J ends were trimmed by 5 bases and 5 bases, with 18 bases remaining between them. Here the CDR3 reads CASSRRTGVMETQYF. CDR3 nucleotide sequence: TGTGCCAGCAGTCGCAGGACCGGGGTAATGGAGACCCAGTACTTC.

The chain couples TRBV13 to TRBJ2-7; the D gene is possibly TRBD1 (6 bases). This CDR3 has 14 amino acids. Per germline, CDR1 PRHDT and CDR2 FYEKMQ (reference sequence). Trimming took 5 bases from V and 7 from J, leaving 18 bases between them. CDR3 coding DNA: TGTGCCAGCAGCCATAGCAGGGGTTCAGGAGAGCAGTACGTC. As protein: CASSHSRGSGEQYV.

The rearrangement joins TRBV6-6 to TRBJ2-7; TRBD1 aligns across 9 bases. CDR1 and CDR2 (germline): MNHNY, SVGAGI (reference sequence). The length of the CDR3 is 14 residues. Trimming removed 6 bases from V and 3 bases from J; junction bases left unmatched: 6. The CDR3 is CASRQPGQGYEQYF. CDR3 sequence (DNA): TGTGCCAGCAGACAGCCGGGACAGGGCTACGAGCAGTACTTC.

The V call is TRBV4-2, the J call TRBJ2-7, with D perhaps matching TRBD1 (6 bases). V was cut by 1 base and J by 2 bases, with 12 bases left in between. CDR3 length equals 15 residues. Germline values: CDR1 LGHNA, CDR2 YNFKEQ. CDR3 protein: CASSQAYGTTYEQYF. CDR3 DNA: TGTGCCAGCAGCCAAGCCTACGGGACAACCTACGAGCAGTACTTC.